Listed here are 32 T cell receptor beta chains from one sample, sequenced in a study of neoadjuvant anti-PD-1 for oral cavity cancer. The time point denotes: after neoadjuvant nivolumab, at surgical resection. Profiling relied on immunoSEQ multiplex PCR, and the TCRdb table lists in-frame clones only, not all of them. The sample contains 65,000 to 70,000 clones, around 85% of which appear only once. This specimen consisted of PBMCs, obtained after nivolumab (anti-PD-1) treatment. The receptor source for this set is a person aged 40 to 85 with oral cavity squamous cell carcinoma.

This chain connects TRBV7-3 to TRBJ1-1, with a tentative D call TRBD1 (5 bases). The CDR3 runs to 13 residues. Germline loops: CDR1 SGHTA, CDR2 FQGTGA. Trimming stripped 3 bases from V and 5 bases from J, with 10 bases between. The chain's CDR3 is CASSFRERTEAFF. CDR3 bases: TGTGCCAGCAGCTTCAGGGAGCGAACTGAAGCTTTCTTT.

The chain links TRBV7-8 to TRBJ1-1; a possible D gene is TRBD1 (5 bases). The germline V gene encodes CDR1 SGHVS and CDR2 FQNEAQ. The germline V and J ends were trimmed by 5 bases and 1 base, with 14 bases remaining between them. CDR3 size: 15 residues. CDR3 DNA sequence: TGTGCCAGCAGCGCGAAACGGGGCGGGAACACTGAAGCTTTCTTT. This gives the protein CASSAKRGGNTEAFF.

This clone was seen only a few times. This rearrangement joins TRBV5-1 to TRBJ2-3, with 9 bases identical to TRBD2. Losses at the gene ends were 0 bases for V and 0 bases for J; bases not matched to a gene: 2. From germline, CDR1 is SGHRS and CDR2 YFSETQ. This CDR3 is built from 16 residues. DNA for the CDR3: TGCGCCAGCAGCTTGGCTAGCGGGATTAGCACAGATACGCAGTATTTT. Translation: CASSLASGISTDTQYF.

The CDR3 nucleotides are TGTGCCTGGAGCCGACAGGGGCTCGGCCCCCAGCATTTT. This gives the protein CAWSRQGLGPQHF. The chain joins TRBV30 to TRBJ1-5; 8 positions match TRBD1. Germline lookup yields CDR1 GTSNPN and CDR2 SVGIG (reference sequence). The trim removed 3 bases at V and 10 bases at J, leaving 8 bases unmatched. This CDR3 contains 13 residues.

V usage is TRBV5-1 and J usage is TRBJ2-1; D perhaps matches TRBD1 (5 bases). V was trimmed by 0 bases and J by 6 bases, leaving 13 bases between them. This CDR3 is 15 amino acids long. The V gene's germline CDR1 is SGHRS and CDR2 YFSETQ. In DNA form, the CDR3 reads TGCGCCAGCAGCTTGGGGACACTATGGGGCAATGAGCAGTTCTTC. Translated: CASSLGTLWGNEQFF.

This rearrangement joins TRBV7-8 to TRBJ2-2, with D possibly being TRBD1 or TRBD2 (5 bases each). The CDR3 loop spans 15 amino acids. Germline assignment: CDR1 SGHVS and CDR2 FQNEAQ. Deletions cut 1 base from V and 6 bases from J, with 12 bases between. CDR3 in amino acids: CASSLVWGKPGELFF. DNA for the CDR3: TGTGCCAGCAGCTTAGTGTGGGGGAAACCCGGGGAGCTGTTTTTT.

V usage is TRBV19 and J usage is TRBJ2-5; D possibly corresponds to TRBD2 (5 bases). The CDR3 spans 15 residues. Trimming left V 5 bases short and J 1 base short, with 14 bases between. Germline CDR1 is LNHDA and CDR2 is SQIVND (reference sequence). The chain's CDR3 is CASSSLLGRQETQYF. In DNA, the CDR3 is TGTGCCAGTAGTTCGTTACTAGGCCGCCAAGAGACCCAGTACTTC.

The rearrangement joins TRBV6-5 to TRBJ2-7, with 9 bases fitting TRBD1. This CDR3 has 15 residues. V lost 5 bases and J lost 6; bases outside the gene matches: 11. CDR1 and CDR2 from the germline V gene are MNHEY and SVGAGI. The CDR3 spells CASSASTGGFSEQYF. The CDR3 bases are TGTGCCAGCAGTGCTTCCACAGGGGGCTTCTCCGAGCAGTACTTC.

The V call is TRBV19, the J call TRBJ1-5, with D possibly matching TRBD1 (6 bases). CDR1 LNHDA and CDR2 SQIVND come from the germline V gene (reference sequence). This CDR3 has 15 residues. The V end lost 1 base, the J end lost 2 bases, and 9 bases lay between the germline ends. Here the CDR3 reads CASSIGGGGNQPQHF. CDR3 coding DNA: TGTGCCAGTAGTATAGGAGGGGGAGGCAATCAGCCCCAGCATTTT.

The rearrangement joins TRBV5-1 to TRBJ2-5, with D maybe TRBD1 (5 bases). The CDR3 is made up of 15 amino acids. Per germline, CDR1 SGHRS and CDR2 YFSETQ. Trimming shortened V by 4 bases and J by 5 bases, and 18 bases separated the two germline ends. This CDR3 is CASSEDSTSGETQYF. As DNA, the CDR3 is TGCGCCAGCAGCGAAGACAGTACCTCCGGGGAGACCCAGTACTTC. Full variable domain (remainder filled in from reference TRBV5-1 and TRBJ2-5): KAGVTQTPRYLIKTRGQQVTLSCSPISGHRSVSWYQQTPGQGLQFLFEYFSETQRNKGNFPGRFSGRQFSNSRSEMNVSTLELGDSALYLCASSEDSTSGETQYFGPGTRLLVL.

This clone was counted a few times. An end of the junction does not agree with germline; a read error may underlie this. This chain joins TRBV7-7 and TRBJ2-2; maybe TRBD2 (6 bases). Germline V gene lookup returns CDR1 SSHAT and CDR2 FNYEAQ (reference sequence). There are 15 residues in the CDR3. Here the CDR3 reads CASSLVGGNTGELFF. The CDR3 coding sequence is TGTGCTAGCAGCTTAGTCGGGGGAAACACCGGGGAGCTGTTTTTT.

The CDR3 bases are TGTGCCAGCAGGGAAGGGTTCCTTGAAGCTTTCTTT. Its translation: CASREGFLEAFF. J is TRBJ1-1 and V is TRBV6-6; D is unresolved. Germline lookup yields CDR1 MNHNY and CDR2 SVGAGI (reference sequence). The CDR3 consists of 12 residues. The germline V and J ends were trimmed by 6 bases and 7 bases, with 12 bases remaining between them.

There are a few counts of this clone. This chain links TRBV10-3 with TRBJ1-6; 11 bases agree with TRBD1. The CDR3 totals 12 residues. Germline assignment: CDR1 ENHRY and CDR2 SYGVKD. Germline trimming cut 10 bases from V and 9 bases from J; bases unmatched to any gene: 2. CDR3 DNA sequence: TGTGCCACCGGGACAGGGGGTTCACCCCTCCACTTT. As protein: CATGTGGSPLHF.

The rearrangement uses TRBV6-6 and TRBJ2-3, with 7 bases fitting TRBD1. The CDR3 covers 15 residues. The germline V gene encodes CDR1 MNHNY and CDR2 SVGAGI (reference sequence). Trimming removed 5 bases from V and 6 bases from J; junction bases left unmatched: 11. In nucleotides, the CDR3 is TGTGCCAGCAGTCTACCCGACAGGGTCGGGGATACGCAGTATTTT. Its protein product is CASSLPDRVGDTQYF.

The chain employs TRBV19 and TRBJ2-3; D is ambiguous. The length of the CDR3 is 14 residues. Trimming removed 5 bases at V and 3 bases at J, with 12 bases between. Germline CDR1 and CDR2: LNHDA and SQIVND (reference sequence). The CDR3: CASSAGYGTDTQYF. CDR3 nucleotides: TGTGCCAGTAGTGCCGGATATGGGACAGATACGCAGTATTTT.

The V gene is TRBV9, the J gene TRBJ1-2; D perhaps matches TRBD1 (6 bases). Germline V gene data show CDR1 as SGDLS and CDR2 as YYNGEE. The CDR3 covers 17 residues. Trimming shortened V by 4 bases and J by 2 bases, and 21 bases separated the two germline ends. The DNA of the CDR3 is TGTGCCAGCAGCCTTGAGGCAGCAGGGGCCTTGAACTATGGCTACACCTTC. Its translation: CASSLEAAGALNYGYTF.

V is TRBV28 and J is TRBJ1-5, with D unclear. The length of the CDR3 is 17 residues. Per germline, CDR1 MDHEN and CDR2 SYDVKM. V lost 2 bases, J lost 0 bases, and 14 bases lay in between. The CDR3 reads CASSLTLSQYSNQPQHF. The DNA for the CDR3 is TGTGCCAGCAGTTTAACGCTTTCGCAATATAGCAATCAGCCCCAGCATTTT.

The V call is TRBV19, the J call TRBJ2-3; the D gene is possibly TRBD2 (6 bases). CDR1 is LNHDA, CDR2 SQIVND, per germline (reference sequence). Trimming took 10 bases from V and 5 from J, leaving 19 bases between them. This CDR3 is 14 amino acids long. The chain's CDR3 is CATLPAAGIDTQYF. The CDR3 nucleotides are TGTGCCACCCTACCTGCGGCGGGGATAGATACGCAGTATTTT.

This clone has a handful of counts. The V gene is TRBV4-2, the J gene TRBJ2-1; TRBD2 is a possible D gene (5 bases). Germline CDR1 and CDR2: LGHNA and YNFKEQ. With 0 bases removed from V and 8 bases from J, the gap between germline ends came to 20 bases. The CDR3 totals 17 residues. This chain's CDR3 is CASSQERAGLNGDEQFF. CDR3 in DNA: TGTGCCAGCAGCCAAGAGCGGGCGGGCCTCAACGGGGATGAGCAGTTCTTC.

The chain combines TRBV2 with TRBJ2-7; 11 bases fit TRBD2. The CDR3 totals 20 residues. Germline values: CDR1 SNHLY, CDR2 FYNNEI. With V trimmed by 6 bases and J by 1 base, 20 bases remained unmatched. The CDR3 loop is CASRGRLAGRVFEGSYEQYF. In DNA, the CDR3 is TGTGCCAGCAGGGGCAGACTAGCGGGGAGGGTATTTGAAGGATCCTACGAGCAGTACTTC.

The V and J genes are TRBV9 and TRBJ2-3; 7 nucleotides line up with TRBD2. The CDR3 totals 13 residues. Germline V gene lookup returns CDR1 SGDLS and CDR2 YYNGEE. After removal of 4 bases from V and 7 bases from J, the junction contained 6 bases not matched to a gene. The CDR3 loop reads CASSPPREYTQYF. The CDR3 DNA reads TGTGCCAGCAGCCCCCCGCGGGAGTATACGCAGTATTTT.

The chain joins TRBV11-3 to TRBJ2-3, with TRBD2 matching over 9 bases. J gave up 4 bases and V 2 bases, and 4 bases lay outside the gene matches. The germline V gene has CDR1 SGHNT and CDR2 YENEEA. CDR3 length: 15 amino acids. The CDR3 nucleotides read TGTGCCAGCAGCTTAAAGGGACTAGCTGCAGATACGCAGTATTTT. This translates into CASSLKGLAADTQYF.

The gene calls are TRBV5-1 and TRBJ2-5; TRBD1 aligns across 8 bases. This CDR3 comprises 16 residues. CDR1 and CDR2 from the germline V gene are SGHRS and YFSETQ. Trimming cost V 0 bases and J 6 bases; bases outside gene matches: 10. CDR3 region: CASSLDVSGGAKTQYF. CDR3 bases: TGCGCCAGCAGCTTGGATGTATCAGGGGGCGCAAAGACCCAGTACTTC.

The V and J genes are TRBV7-9 and TRBJ1-2; 7 nucleotides agree with TRBD1. This CDR3 region has 13 residues. The germline CDR1 and CDR2 sequences are SEHNR and FQNEAQ (reference sequence). Trimming cost V 5 bases and J 6 bases; bases outside gene matches: 6. The CDR3 sequence is CASSPTGVNGYTF. The CDR3 nucleotides read TGTGCCAGCAGCCCTACAGGGGTAAATGGCTACACCTTC.

V gene TRBV6-5 combines with J gene TRBJ1-1; no clear D. Germline V lookup: CDR1 MNHEY, CDR2 SVGAGI. The CDR3 loop spans 13 amino acids. V lost 5 bases to trimming and J lost 0 bases, with 7 bases between them. Here the CDR3 reads CASSRRMNTEAFF. CDR3 in DNA: TGTGCCAGCAGTAGACGGATGAACACTGAAGCTTTCTTT.

DNA of the CDR3: TGTGCCAGCAGCGGATCTAGCGGGAGAGGCACAGATACGCAGTATTTT. Amino acid sequence: CASSGSSGRGTDTQYF. The gene calls are TRBV9 and TRBJ2-3, with 10 bases aligning to TRBD2. Germline-derived CDR1 and CDR2 are SGDLS and YYNGEE. V dropped 3 bases and J dropped 1; count of bases not matched to a gene: 5. CDR3 length equals 16 residues.

The chain employs TRBV4-1 and TRBJ1-3, with 7 bases that match TRBD1. Trimming took 1 base from V and 3 from J; bases not matched to a gene: 6. Per germline, CDR1 MGHRA and CDR2 YSYEKL. This CDR3 has 16 amino acids. The CDR3 DNA follows: TGCGCCAGCAGCCAAGTGTTCCAGGGGGTTGGAAACACCATATATTTT. This gives the protein CASSQVFQGVGNTIYF.

The V call is TRBV30, the J call TRBJ1-5; D unresolved. CDR1 and CDR2 from the germline V gene are GTSNPN and SVGIG (reference sequence). V lost 1 base, J lost 7 bases, and 8 bases lay in between. The CDR3 totals 12 residues. CDR3 coding DNA: TGTGCCTGGAGTGGGGGAGGACAGCCCCAGCATTTT. This encodes CAWSGGGQPQHF.

This chain's CDR3 is CASSHHKRQYF. The CDR3 DNA reads as TGTGCCAGCAGCCACCACAAGCGGCAGTACTTC. The rearrangement links TRBV14 to TRBJ2-7, with no clear D. Germline values: CDR1 SGHDN, CDR2 FVKESK. This CDR3 is 11 amino acids long. V gave up 3 bases and J gave up 9 bases, with 9 bases separating them.

CDR3 DNA: TGTGCCAGCACGCAGACAACAGGGGGCGGGTACGAGCAGTACTTC. Protein sequence: CASTQTTGGGYEQYF. This sequence joins TRBV6-5 and TRBJ2-7; TRBD1 agrees at 9 bases. CDR1 and CDR2 (germline): MNHEY, SVGAGI. This CDR3 region has 15 residues. V lost 7 bases to trimming and J lost 4 bases; unmatched junction nucleotides: 11.

The chain is built from TRBV4-1 and TRBJ1-2; perhaps TRBD1 as D (5 bases). CDR1 and CDR2 (germline): MGHRA, YSYEKL. This CDR3 has 13 residues. Deletions cut 9 bases from V and 4 bases from J, with 15 bases between. The CDR3 DNA follows: TGCGCCAGTGGGACGGATCCTTTCTATGGCTACACCTTC. Amino acid sequence: CASGTDPFYGYTF.

The chain joins TRBV14 to TRBJ2-3, with D hard to call. The CDR3 is 15 amino acids. Germline V gene sequence: CDR1 SGHDN, CDR2 FVKESK. With 1 base removed from V and 0 bases from J, the gap between germline ends came to 8 bases. The CDR3 nucleotides are TGTGCCAGCAGCCAAGGGGCGGCGAGCACAGATACGCAGTATTTT. The encoded protein is CASSQGAASTDTQYF. The full variable domain, with the rest looked up from reference TRBV14 and TRBJ2-3, is EAGVTQFPSHSVIEKGQTVTLRCDPISGHDNLYWYRRVMGKEIKFLLHFVKESKQDESGMPNNRFLAERTGGTYSTLKVQPAELEDSGVYFCASSQGAASTDTQYFGPGTRLTVL.